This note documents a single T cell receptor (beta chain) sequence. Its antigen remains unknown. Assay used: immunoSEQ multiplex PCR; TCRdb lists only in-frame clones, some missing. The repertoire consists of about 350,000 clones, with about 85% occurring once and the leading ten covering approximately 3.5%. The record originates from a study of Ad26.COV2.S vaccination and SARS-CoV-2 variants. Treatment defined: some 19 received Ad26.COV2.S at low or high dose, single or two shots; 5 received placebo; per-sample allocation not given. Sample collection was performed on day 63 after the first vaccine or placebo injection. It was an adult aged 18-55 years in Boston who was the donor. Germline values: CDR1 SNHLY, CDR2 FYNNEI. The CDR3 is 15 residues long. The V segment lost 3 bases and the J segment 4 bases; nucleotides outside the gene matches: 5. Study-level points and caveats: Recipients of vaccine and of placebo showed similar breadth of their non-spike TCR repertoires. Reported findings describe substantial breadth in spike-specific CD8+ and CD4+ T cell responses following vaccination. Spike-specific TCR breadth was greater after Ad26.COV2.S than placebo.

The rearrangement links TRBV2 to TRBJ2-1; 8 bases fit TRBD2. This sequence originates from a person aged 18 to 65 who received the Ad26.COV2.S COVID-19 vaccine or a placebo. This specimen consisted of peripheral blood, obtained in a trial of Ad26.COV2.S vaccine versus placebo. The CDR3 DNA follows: TGTGCCAGCAGTGAGGGGACTAGGTCTTACAATGAGCAGTTCTTC. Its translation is CASSEGTRSYNEQFF.